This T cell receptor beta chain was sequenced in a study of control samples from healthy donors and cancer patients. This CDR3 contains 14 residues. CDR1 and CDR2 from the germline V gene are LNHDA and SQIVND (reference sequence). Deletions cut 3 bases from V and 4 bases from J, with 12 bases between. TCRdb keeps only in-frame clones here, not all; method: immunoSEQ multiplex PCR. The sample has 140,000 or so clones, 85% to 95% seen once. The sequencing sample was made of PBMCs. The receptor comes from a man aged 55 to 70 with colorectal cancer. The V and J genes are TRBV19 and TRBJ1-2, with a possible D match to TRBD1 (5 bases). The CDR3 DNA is TGTGCCAGTAGTATTTCGGGGGAAGGCTATGGCTACACCTTC. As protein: CASSISGEGYGYTF.